This TCR beta chain was found in a study of control samples from healthy donors and cancer patients. This clone was recorded only once. This CDR3 is 14 amino acids long. Germline-derived CDR1 and CDR2 are SEHNR and FQNEAQ (reference sequence). V was clipped by 4 bases and J by 3 bases; unmatched bases: 5. The method was immunoSEQ multiplex PCR; TCRdb's version includes in-frame clones alone and lacks a portion of them. The sample contains approximately 87,000 clones, roughly nine tenths of which appear only once. Sequenced: blood. The source of this sequence is a woman aged 50 to 65 in good health. The chain carries TRBV7-9 and TRBJ2-5; TRBD1 matches 7 bases. CDR3 residues: CASSWAGTEETQYF. For the CDR3, the DNA is TGTGCCAGCAGCTGGGCCGGGACAGAAGAGACCCAGTACTTC.